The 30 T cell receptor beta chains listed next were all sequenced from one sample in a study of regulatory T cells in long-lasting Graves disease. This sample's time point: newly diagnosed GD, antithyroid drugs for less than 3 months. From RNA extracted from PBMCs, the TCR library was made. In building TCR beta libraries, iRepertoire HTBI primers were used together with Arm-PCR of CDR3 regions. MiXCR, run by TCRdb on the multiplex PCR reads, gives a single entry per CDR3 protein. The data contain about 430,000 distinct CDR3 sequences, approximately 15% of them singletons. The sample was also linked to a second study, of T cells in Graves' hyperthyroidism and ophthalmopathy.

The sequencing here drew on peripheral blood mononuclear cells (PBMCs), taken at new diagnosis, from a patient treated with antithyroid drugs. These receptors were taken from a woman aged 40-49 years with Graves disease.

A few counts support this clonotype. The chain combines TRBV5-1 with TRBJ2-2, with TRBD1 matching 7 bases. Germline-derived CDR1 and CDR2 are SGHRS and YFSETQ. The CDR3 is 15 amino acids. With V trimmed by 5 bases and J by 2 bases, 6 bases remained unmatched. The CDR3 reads CASRAGTVNTGELFF. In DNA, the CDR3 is TGCGCCAGCAGAGCCGGGACAGTCAACACCGGGGAGCTGTTTTTT.

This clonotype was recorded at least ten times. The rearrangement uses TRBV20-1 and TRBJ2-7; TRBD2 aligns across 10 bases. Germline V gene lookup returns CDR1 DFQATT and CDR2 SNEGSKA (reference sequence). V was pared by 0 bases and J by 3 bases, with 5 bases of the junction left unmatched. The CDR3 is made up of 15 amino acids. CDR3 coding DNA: TGCAGTGCTAGAGATGTGGGGACTAGCGTCTACGAGCAGTACTTC. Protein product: CSARDVGTSVYEQYF.

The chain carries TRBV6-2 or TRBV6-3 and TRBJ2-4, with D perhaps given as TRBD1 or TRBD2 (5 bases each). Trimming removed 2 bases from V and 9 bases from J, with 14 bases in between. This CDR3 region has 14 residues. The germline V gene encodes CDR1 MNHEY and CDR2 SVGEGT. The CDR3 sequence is CASSYGTAGGIQYF. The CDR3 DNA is TGTGCCAGCAGTTACGGGACCGCCGGAGGCATTCAGTACTTC.

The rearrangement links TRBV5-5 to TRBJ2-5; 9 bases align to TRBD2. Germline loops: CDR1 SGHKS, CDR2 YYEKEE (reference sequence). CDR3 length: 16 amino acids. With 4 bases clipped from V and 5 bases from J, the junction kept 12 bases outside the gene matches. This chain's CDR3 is CASSILLAGIQETQYF. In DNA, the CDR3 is TGTGCCAGCAGCATCCTGCTAGCGGGAATCCAGGAGACCCAGTACTTC.

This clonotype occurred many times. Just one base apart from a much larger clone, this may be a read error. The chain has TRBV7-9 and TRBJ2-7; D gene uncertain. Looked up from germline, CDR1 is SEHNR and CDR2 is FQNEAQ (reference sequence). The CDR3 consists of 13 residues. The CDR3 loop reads CASSSVSTYEQCF. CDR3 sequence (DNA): TGTGCCAGCAGCTCGGTTTCTACCTACGAGCAGTGCTTC.

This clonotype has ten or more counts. The CDR3 is CASSPGPPYEQYF. The CDR3 DNA follows: TGTGCCAGCAGCCCGGGACCCCCCTACGAGCAGTACTTC. The chain has TRBV11-2 and TRBJ2-7; D assignment may be TRBD1 or TRBD2 (5 bases each). The CDR3 loop spans 13 amino acids. Germline V gene data show CDR1 as SGHAT and CDR2 as FQNNGV. V lost 5 bases and J 2 bases, leaving 10 bases between the germline ends.

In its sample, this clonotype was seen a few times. The CDR3 here is CAWSVLGRANEKLFF. CDR3 sequence (DNA): TGTGCCTGGAGTGTATTGGGGAGGGCTAATGAAAAACTGTTTTTT. The chain is built from TRBV30 and TRBJ1-4; D uncertain. Trimming shortened V by 0 bases and J by 3 bases, and 11 bases separated the two germline ends. Germline V CDR1 and CDR2: GTSNPN, SVGIG (reference sequence). CDR3 size: 15 residues.

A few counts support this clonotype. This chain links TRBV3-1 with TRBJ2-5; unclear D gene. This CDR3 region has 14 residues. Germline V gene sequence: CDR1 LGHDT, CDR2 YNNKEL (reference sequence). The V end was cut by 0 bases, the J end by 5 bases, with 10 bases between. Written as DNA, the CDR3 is TGTGCCAGCAGCCAAGATTGGTTGGGGGAGACCCAGTACTTC. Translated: CASSQDWLGETQYF.

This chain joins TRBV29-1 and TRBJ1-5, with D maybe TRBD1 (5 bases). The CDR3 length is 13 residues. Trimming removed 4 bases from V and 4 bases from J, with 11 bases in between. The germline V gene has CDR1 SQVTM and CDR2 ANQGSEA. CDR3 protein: CSVGWGINQPQHF. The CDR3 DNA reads TGCAGCGTTGGGTGGGGGATAAATCAGCCCCAGCATTTT.

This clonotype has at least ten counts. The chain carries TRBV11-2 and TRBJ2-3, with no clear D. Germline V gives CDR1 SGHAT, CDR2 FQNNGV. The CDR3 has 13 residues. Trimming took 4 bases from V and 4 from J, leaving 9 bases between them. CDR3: CASSSGPADTQYF. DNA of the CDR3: TGTGCCAGCAGCTCCGGACCCGCAGATACGCAGTATTTT.

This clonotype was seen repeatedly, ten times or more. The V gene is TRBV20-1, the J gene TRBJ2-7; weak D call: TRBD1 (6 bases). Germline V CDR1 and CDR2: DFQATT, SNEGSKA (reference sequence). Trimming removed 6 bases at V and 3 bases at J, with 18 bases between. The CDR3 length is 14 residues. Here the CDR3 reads CSAPTPDSYYEQYF. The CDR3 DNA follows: TGCAGTGCCCCGACCCCGGACAGTTACTACGAGCAGTACTTC.

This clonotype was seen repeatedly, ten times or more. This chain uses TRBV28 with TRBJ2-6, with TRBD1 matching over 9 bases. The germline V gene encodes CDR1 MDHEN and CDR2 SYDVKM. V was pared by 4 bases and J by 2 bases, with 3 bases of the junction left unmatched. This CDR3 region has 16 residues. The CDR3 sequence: CASSSYRGPGANVLTF. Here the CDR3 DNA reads TGTGCCAGCAGTTCCTACAGGGGGCCTGGGGCCAACGTCCTGACTTTC. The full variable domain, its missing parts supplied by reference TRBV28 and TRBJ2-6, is DVKVTQSSRYLVKRTGEKVFLECVQDMDHENMFWYRQDPGLGLRLIYFSYDVKMKEKGDIPEGYSVSREKKERFSLILESASTNQTSMYLCASSSYRGPGANVLTFGAGSRLTVL.

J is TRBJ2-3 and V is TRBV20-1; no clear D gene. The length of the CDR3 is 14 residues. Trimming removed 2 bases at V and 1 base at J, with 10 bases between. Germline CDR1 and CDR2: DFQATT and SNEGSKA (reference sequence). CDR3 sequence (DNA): TGCAGTGCTAGACTCAAAGTTGGCACAGATACGCAGTATTTT. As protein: CSARLKVGTDTQYF.

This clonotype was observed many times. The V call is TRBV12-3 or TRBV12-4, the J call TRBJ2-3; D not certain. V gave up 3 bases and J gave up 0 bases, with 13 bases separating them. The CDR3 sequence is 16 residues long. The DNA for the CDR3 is TGTGCCAGCAGTTTTTCCTCCCGGCCGAGCACAGATACGCAGTATTTT. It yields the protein CASSFSSRPSTDTQYF.

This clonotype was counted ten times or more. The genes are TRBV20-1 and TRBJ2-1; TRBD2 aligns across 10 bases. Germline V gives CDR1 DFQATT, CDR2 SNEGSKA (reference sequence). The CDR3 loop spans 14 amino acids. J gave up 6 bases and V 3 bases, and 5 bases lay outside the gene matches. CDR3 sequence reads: CSARGSGRTNEQFF. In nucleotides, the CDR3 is TGCAGTGCTAGGGGTAGCGGGAGGACCAATGAGCAGTTCTTC.

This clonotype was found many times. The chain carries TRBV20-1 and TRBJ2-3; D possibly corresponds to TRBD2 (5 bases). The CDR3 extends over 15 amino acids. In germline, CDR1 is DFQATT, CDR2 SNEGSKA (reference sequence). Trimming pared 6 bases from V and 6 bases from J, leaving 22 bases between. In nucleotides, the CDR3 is TGCAGTGCATCTAAACCGGGGTCCCCGAGGGATACGCAGTATTTT. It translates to CSASKPGSPRDTQYF.

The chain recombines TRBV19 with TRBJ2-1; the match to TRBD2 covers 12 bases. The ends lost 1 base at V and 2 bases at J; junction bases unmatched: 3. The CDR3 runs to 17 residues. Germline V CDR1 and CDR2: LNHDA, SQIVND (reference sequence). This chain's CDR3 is CASSIGLAGEAYNEQFF. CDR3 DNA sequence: TGTGCCAGTAGTATAGGACTAGCGGGAGAAGCCTACAATGAGCAGTTCTTC.

CDR3 DNA: TGTGCCAGCAGTGAACGAACTGCCTACACCTTC. Translated: CASSERTAYTF. The chain combines TRBV25-1 with TRBJ1-2; D is unclear. The CDR3 loop spans 11 amino acids. CDR1 and CDR2 from the germline V gene are MGHDK and SYGVNS. V dropped 2 bases and J dropped 10 bases, with 8 bases sitting between them.

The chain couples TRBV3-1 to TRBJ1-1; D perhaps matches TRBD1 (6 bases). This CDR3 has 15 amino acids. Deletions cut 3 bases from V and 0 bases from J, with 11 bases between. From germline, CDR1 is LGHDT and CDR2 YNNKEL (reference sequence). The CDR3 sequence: CASSHTGSLNTEAFF. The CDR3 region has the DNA TGTGCCAGCAGCCATACAGGGTCCCTGAACACTGAAGCTTTCTTT.

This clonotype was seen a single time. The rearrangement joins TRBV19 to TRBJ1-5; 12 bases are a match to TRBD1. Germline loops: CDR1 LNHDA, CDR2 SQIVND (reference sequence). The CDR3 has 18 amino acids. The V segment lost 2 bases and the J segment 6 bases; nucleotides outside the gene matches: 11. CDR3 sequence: CASSILGTGGMFGQPQHF. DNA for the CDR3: TGTGCCAGTAGTATATTAGGGACAGGGGGCATGTTCGGTCAGCCCCAGCATTTT.

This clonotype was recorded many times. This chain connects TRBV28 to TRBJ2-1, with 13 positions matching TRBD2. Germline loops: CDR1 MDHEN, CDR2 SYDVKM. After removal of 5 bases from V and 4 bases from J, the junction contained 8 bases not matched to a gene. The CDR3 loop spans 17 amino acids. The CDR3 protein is CASSRTSGRVGYNEQFF. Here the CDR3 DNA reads TGTGCCAGCAGTCGTACTAGCGGGAGGGTGGGTTACAATGAGCAGTTCTTC.

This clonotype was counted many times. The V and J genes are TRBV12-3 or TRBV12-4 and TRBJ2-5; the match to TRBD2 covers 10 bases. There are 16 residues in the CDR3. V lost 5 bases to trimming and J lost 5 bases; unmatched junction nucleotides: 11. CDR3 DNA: TGTGCCAGCAGTGTAAAACTAGCGGGACGGGGGGAGACCCAGTACTTC. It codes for CASSVKLAGRGETQYF.

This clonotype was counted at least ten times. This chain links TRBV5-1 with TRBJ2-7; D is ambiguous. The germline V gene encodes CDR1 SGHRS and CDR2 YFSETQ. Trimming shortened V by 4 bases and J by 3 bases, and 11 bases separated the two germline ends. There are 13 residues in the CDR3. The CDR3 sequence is CASSEGPGYEQYF. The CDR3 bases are TGCGCCAGCAGCGAAGGACCAGGCTACGAGCAGTACTTC.

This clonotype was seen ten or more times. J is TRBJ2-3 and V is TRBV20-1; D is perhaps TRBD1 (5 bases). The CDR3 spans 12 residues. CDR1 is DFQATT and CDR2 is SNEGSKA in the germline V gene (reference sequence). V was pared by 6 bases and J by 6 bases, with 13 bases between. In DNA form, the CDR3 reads TGCAGTGCAAAGGGGCCCCCCGATACGCAGTATTTT. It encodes CSAKGPPDTQYF.

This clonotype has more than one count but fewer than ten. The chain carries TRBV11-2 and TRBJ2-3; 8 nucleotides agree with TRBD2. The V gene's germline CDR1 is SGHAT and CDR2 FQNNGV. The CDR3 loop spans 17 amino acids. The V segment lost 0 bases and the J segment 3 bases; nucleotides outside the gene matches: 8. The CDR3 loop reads CASSLDRVSGRTDTQYF. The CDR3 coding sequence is TGTGCCAGCAGCTTAGATCGGGTCAGCGGGAGAACAGATACGCAGTATTTT.

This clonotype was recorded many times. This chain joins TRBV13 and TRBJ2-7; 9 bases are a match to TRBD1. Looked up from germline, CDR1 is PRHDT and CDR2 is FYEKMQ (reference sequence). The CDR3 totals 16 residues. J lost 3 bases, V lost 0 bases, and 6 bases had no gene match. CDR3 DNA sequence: TGTGCCAGCAGCTTAGGGTGGCGGGACAGGGTCTACGAGCAGTACTTC. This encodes CASSLGWRDRVYEQYF.

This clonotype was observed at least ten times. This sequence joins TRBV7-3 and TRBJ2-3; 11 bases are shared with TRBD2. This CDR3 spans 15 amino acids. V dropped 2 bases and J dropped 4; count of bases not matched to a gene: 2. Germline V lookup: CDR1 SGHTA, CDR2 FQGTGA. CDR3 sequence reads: CASSLLGLAADTQYF. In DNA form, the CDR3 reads TGTGCCAGCAGCTTATTGGGACTAGCGGCAGATACGCAGTATTTT.

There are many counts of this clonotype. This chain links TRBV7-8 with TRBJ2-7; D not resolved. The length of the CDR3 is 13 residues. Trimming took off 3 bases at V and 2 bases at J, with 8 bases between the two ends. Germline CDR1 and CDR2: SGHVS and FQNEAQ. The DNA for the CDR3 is TGTGCCAGCAGCTTCGGCACGACCTACGAGCAGTACTTC. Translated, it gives CASSFGTTYEQYF.

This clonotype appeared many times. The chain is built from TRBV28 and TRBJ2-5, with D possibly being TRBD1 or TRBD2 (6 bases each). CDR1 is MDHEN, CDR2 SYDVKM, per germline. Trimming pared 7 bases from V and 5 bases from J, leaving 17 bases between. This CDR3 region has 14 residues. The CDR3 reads CASKGGGLWETQYF. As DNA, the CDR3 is TGTGCCAGCAAGGGGGGCGGACTTTGGGAGACCCAGTACTTC.

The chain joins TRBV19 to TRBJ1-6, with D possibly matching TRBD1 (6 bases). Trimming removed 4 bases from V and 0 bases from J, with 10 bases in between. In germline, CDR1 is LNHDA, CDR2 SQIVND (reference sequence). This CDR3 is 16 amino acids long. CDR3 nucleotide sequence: TGTGCCAGTAGTACGGGACACAGCTCCTATAATTCACCCCTCCACTTT. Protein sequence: CASSTGHSSYNSPLHF.